This T cell receptor (beta chain) comes out of a study of tumor-infiltrating lymphocytes in localized non-small cell lung cancer. For this clone: Its specificity is unknown.

Clones were read by immunoSEQ multiplex PCR, and TCRdb kept only the in-frame ones, dropping some. The sample gives some 9,200 clones, 81% of which show up once; more than 8% is in the top ten. This CDR3 comprises 14 residues. The germline V gene has CDR1 MNHNS and CDR2 SASEGT. Trimming cost V 3 bases and J 7 bases; bases outside gene matches: 5. Study observations and caveats: Each assay used a separate piece of the same tissue. IM1 and IM2 tumors showed no difference in T-cell fraction.

This sequence joins TRBV6-1 and TRBJ2-7, with TRBD2 matching over 11 bases. The TCR comes from a human donor with non-small cell lung cancer. Sequenced sample: uninvolved lung tissue not adjacent to the tumor. The CDR3 nucleotides are TGTGCCAGCAGTGACCTAGCGGGAGGCAGGGAGCAGTACTTC. Amino acid sequence: CASSDLAGGREQYF.